A single sample is the source of the 18 T cell receptor beta chains below, sequenced in a study of blood T cell repertoires in COVID-19. The data were produced by immunoSEQ multiplex PCR, yet TCRdb's version contains in-frame clones alone and is incomplete. The table includes about 380,000 clones, roughly 84% detected once. The sample consisted of PBMCs or T cells enriched from blood (not recorded which). These receptors were obtained from a woman in her 30s who had recovered from COVID-19.

This chain uses TRBV24-1 with TRBJ1-2, with 8 positions matching TRBD1. Germline V CDR1 and CDR2: KGHDR, SFDVKD. J lost 5 bases, V lost 4 bases, and 5 bases had no gene match. There are 14 residues in the CDR3. The CDR3 nucleotides read TGTGCCACCAGTGACTCACAGGGGGGATATGGCTACACCTTC. It translates to CATSDSQGGYGYTF.

Only one count was recorded for this clone. The chain combines TRBV7-6 with TRBJ1-2, with D tentatively TRBD1 (6 bases). The CDR3 is 15 residues long. V gave up 5 bases and J gave up 4 bases, with 17 bases separating them. Germline V lookup: CDR1 SGHVS, CDR2 FNYEAQ. This CDR3 is CASSPRRGTAYGYTF. CDR3 coding DNA: TGTGCCAGCAGCCCCCGAAGGGGGACCGCCTATGGCTACACCTTC.

This chain uses TRBV27 with TRBJ2-5; D ambiguous. Trimming shortened V by 3 bases and J by 4 bases, and 9 bases separated the two germline ends. This CDR3 spans 13 amino acids. Looked up from germline, CDR1 is MNHEY and CDR2 is SMNVEV (reference sequence). The CDR3 coding sequence is TGTGCCAGCAGTTTTGGCCAAGTAGAGACCCAGTACTTC. Protein: CASSFGQVETQYF.

The chain carries TRBV7-6 and TRBJ2-1; unclear D gene. CDR3 length equals 11 residues. V was clipped by 4 bases and J by 5 bases, with 3 bases between them. Germline CDR1 is SGHVS and CDR2 is FNYEAQ. CDR3 nucleotides: TGTGCCAGCAGCTCAAACAATGAGCAGTTCTTC. Protein sequence: CASSSNNEQFF.

The chain joins TRBV3-1 (or the pseudogene TRBV3-2) to TRBJ1-1; D gene ambiguous. Germline values: CDR1 LGHDT, CDR2 YNNKEL (reference sequence). This CDR3 is built from 14 residues. The V gene lost 1 base and the J gene lost 0 bases, with 6 bases spanning the gap. CDR3 sequence (DNA): TGTGCCAGCAGCCAAGTTCCGGTGAACACTGAAGCTTTCTTT. It codes for CASSQVPVNTEAFF.

The chain combines TRBV11-2 with TRBJ2-7; 7 bases align to TRBD1. The germline gives CDR1 SGHAT, CDR2 FQNNGV. The CDR3 is 14 amino acids. The V gene end was trimmed by 5 bases and the J gene end by 1 base; junction bases not matched to a gene: 5. As DNA, the CDR3 is TGTGCCAGCAGCCCGAGACAGGGATCCTACGAGCAGTACTTC. Protein sequence: CASSPRQGSYEQYF.

The chain employs TRBV6-5 and TRBJ2-3, with 10 bases aligning to TRBD2. V shed 2 bases and J 6 bases; nucleotides not matched to a gene: 8. Germline V gene data show CDR1 as MNHEY and CDR2 as SVGAGI. The CDR3 spans 16 residues. CDR3 coding DNA: TGTGCCAGCAGTTACGAAGTAGCGGGGGGCGAGGATACGCAGTATTTT. This gives the protein CASSYEVAGGEDTQYF.

This chain connects TRBV28 to TRBJ2-7, with 7 bases fitting TRBD2. Germline CDR1 MDHEN, CDR2 SYDVKM. Trimming took 7 bases from V and 4 from J; bases not matched to a gene: 7. The CDR3 is made up of 13 amino acids. The CDR3 coding sequence is TGTGCCAGCACAAGCGGGATACCTTACGAGCAGTACTTC. Protein sequence: CASTSGIPYEQYF.

This sequence joins TRBV20-1 and TRBJ1-2; a weak D match, TRBD1 (6 bases). Between the trimmed V and J ends, which lost 3 bases and 6 bases, there was a span of 8 bases. Per the germline V gene, CDR1 is DFQATT and CDR2 is SNEGSKA (reference sequence). The CDR3 totals 11 residues. DNA for the CDR3: TGCAGTGCTAGGGCAGGGGATGGCTACACCTTC. This encodes CSARAGDGYTF.

The J gene is TRBJ2-4, the V gene TRBV18, with 8 bases identical to TRBD2. Trimming cost V 2 bases and J 3 bases; bases outside gene matches: 9. The CDR3 is made up of 17 amino acids. Looked up from germline, CDR1 is KGHSH and CDR2 is LQKENI. The CDR3 loop reads CASSPIEIAGLKNIQYF. In DNA form, the CDR3 reads TGTGCCAGCTCACCAATAGAAATAGCGGGGCTCAAAAACATTCAGTACTTC.

The rearrangement links TRBV13 to TRBJ2-6; unclear D gene. This CDR3 region has 16 residues. The germline V gene encodes CDR1 PRHDT and CDR2 FYEKMQ (reference sequence). Trimming stripped 0 bases from V and 0 bases from J, with 6 bases between. CDR3 sequence reads: CASSLGSSSGANVLTF. Here the CDR3 DNA reads TGTGCCAGCAGCTTAGGTAGTAGCTCTGGGGCCAACGTCCTGACTTTC. The full variable domain, its missing parts supplied by reference TRBV13 and TRBJ2-6, is AAGVIQSPRHLIKEKRETATLKCYPIPRHDTVYWYQQGPGQDPQFLISFYEKMQSDKGSIPDRFSAQQFSDYHSELNMSSLELGDSALYFCASSLGSSSGANVLTFGAGSRLTVL.

This sequence joins TRBV3-1 (or the pseudogene TRBV3-2) and TRBJ2-3, with D possibly matching TRBD2 (5 bases). Trimming shortened V by 3 bases and J by 4 bases, and 11 bases separated the two germline ends. Germline V gene sequence: CDR1 LGHDT, CDR2 YNNKEL (reference sequence). The CDR3 is 14 residues long. CDR3 DNA: TGTGCCAGCAGCCATATTGGCGGGCCAGATACGCAGTATTTT. It encodes CASSHIGGPDTQYF.

The chain recombines TRBV7-2 with TRBJ2-1, with D possibly matching TRBD1 (6 bases). The CDR3 length is 13 residues. The germline gives CDR1 SGHTA, CDR2 FQGNSA. V was cut by 4 bases and J by 7 bases, with 11 bases left in between. The CDR3 nucleotides are TGTGCCAGCAGCTCATACGGACAGAATGAGCAGTTCTTC. Its protein is CASSSYGQNEQFF.

This chain uses TRBV27 with TRBJ2-2, with D unresolved. Looked up from germline, CDR1 is MNHEY and CDR2 is SMNVEV (reference sequence). The CDR3 is 15 amino acids. Deletions cut 5 bases from V and 5 bases from J, with 15 bases between. CDR3: CASSELRRLTGELFF. Written as DNA, the CDR3 is TGTGCCAGCAGTGAACTACGGAGATTGACCGGGGAGCTGTTTTTT.

This CDR3 reads CASSHRSVGTDGYTF. The CDR3 DNA follows: TGTGCCAGCAGCCATAGGTCAGTGGGGACAGATGGCTACACCTTC. V usage is TRBV16 and J usage is TRBJ1-2; 7 nucleotides align to TRBD1. V was pared by 3 bases and J by 6 bases, with 10 bases of the junction left unmatched. The germline CDR1 and CDR2 sequences are KGHSY and FQNENV. This CDR3 is 15 amino acids long.

A single count supports this clone. The chain combines TRBV7-3 with TRBJ1-1; D unclear. This CDR3 contains 13 residues. The V gene's germline CDR1 is SGHTA and CDR2 FQGTGA. V shed 5 bases and J shed 0 bases, with 7 bases lying between them. CDR3 sequence reads: CASSLQVNTEAFF. CDR3 nucleotide sequence: TGTGCCAGCAGCCTCCAGGTGAACACTGAAGCTTTCTTT.

The chain recombines TRBV27 with TRBJ2-7; 10 positions agree with TRBD2. The germline V gene has CDR1 MNHEY and CDR2 SMNVEV (reference sequence). V gave up 3 bases and J gave up 3 bases; unmatched junction bases: 2. The CDR3 totals 14 residues. The CDR3 protein is CASSLLAGDYEQYF. CDR3 sequence (DNA): TGTGCCAGCAGTTTGCTAGCGGGAGACTACGAGCAGTACTTC.

The chain joins TRBV2 to TRBJ1-4; D unclear. Germline CDR1 SNHLY, CDR2 FYNNEI. This CDR3 is 14 amino acids long. With 7 bases removed from V and 1 base from J, the gap between germline ends came to 10 bases. The CDR3: CASTSDLTNEKLFF. CDR3 bases: TGTGCCAGCACCTCAGATTTAACTAATGAAAAACTGTTTTTT.